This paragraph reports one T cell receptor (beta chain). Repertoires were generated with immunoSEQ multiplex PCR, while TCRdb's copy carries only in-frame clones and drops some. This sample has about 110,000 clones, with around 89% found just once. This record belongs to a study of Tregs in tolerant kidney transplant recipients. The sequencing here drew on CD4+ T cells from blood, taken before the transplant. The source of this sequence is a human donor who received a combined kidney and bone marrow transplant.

The CDR3 DNA reads TGTGCCAGCAGCCGGGACAGTGGCACAGATACGCAGTATTTT. It is translated as CASSRDSGTDTQYF. The chain links TRBV7-2 to TRBJ2-3; 7 bases are a match to TRBD1. The CDR3 loop spans 14 amino acids. The V and J ends lost 5 bases and 1 base, in that order; junction bases with no gene match: 3. CDR1 is SGHTA, CDR2 FQGNSA, per germline. The variable domain in full, completed from reference TRBV7-2 and TRBJ2-3, reads GAGVSQSPSNKVTEKGKDVELRCDPISGHTALYWYRQSLGQGLEFLIYFQGNSAPDKSGLPSDRFSAERTGGSVSTLTIQRTQQEDSAVYLCASSRDSGTDTQYFGPGTRLTVL.